This T cell receptor beta chain emerged from a study of cytomegalovirus exposure and HLA in healthy donors. The donors comprised healthy bone marrow donors. Germline CDR1 MGHRA, CDR2 YSYEKL. This CDR3 has 16 residues. Losses at the gene ends were 1 base for V and 8 bases for J; bases not matched to a gene: 10. The primer mix had 60 Vbeta and 13 Jbeta primers. Clones were sequenced by immunoSEQ multiplex PCR, and TCRdb holds only the in-frame ones, with some missing. The table lists over 200,000 clones, 85% to 90% of them singletons, with less than 1.2% in the top ten. This receptor was taken from a woman aged 18-29 years in good health and CMV-seronegative. J is TRBJ2-1 and V is TRBV4-1; TRBD2 aligns across 8 bases. Sequences were obtained from PBMCs. This CDR3 reads CASSQAAGLVFDEQFF. The DNA for the CDR3 is TGCGCCAGCAGCCAAGCAGCGGGACTAGTTTTTGATGAGCAGTTCTTC.